This T cell receptor (beta chain) was sequenced in a study of T-cell reconstitution after alpha-beta-depleted transplantation in children. This clonotype was recorded many times. The V gene's germline CDR1 is LNHNV and CDR2 YYDKDF (reference sequence). V lost 1 base and J lost 0, with 8 bases in between. The CDR3 extends over 15 amino acids. Molecular barcoding with unique molecular identifiers was used for the TCRbeta library. TCRdb reanalysed the PCR reads using MiXCR and keeps one entry per CDR3 protein. The repertoire holds 200,000 to 250,000 distinct CDR3 sequences, with around 12% as singletons.

V and J are TRBV15 and TRBJ2-3; no clear D. The receptor comes from a human donor who donated a stem cell graft to a child with acute lymphoblastic leukemia. The sample in question was PBMCs from the stem cell graft donor, obtained from the stem cell graft. CDR3 in DNA: TGTGCCACCAGCAGAGTTAAGGTTAGCACAGATACGCAGTATTTT. Protein product: CATSRVKVSTDTQYF.